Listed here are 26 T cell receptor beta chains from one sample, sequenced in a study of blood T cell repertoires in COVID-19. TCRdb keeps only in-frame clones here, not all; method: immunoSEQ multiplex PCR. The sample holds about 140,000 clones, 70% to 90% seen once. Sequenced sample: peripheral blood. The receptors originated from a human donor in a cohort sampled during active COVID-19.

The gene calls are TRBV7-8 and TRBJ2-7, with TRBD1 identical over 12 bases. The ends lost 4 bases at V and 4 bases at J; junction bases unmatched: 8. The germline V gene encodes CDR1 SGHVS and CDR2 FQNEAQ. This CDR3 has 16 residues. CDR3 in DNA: TGTGCCAGCAGCTCCCGGGGGGGACAGGGGGCTTACGAGCAGTACTTC. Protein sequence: CASSSRGGQGAYEQYF.

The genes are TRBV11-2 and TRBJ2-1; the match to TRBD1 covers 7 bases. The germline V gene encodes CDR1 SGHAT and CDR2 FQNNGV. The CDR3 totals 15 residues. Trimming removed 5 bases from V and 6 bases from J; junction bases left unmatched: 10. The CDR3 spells CASSLTGTVLNEQFF. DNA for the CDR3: TGTGCCAGCAGCCTAACCGGGACAGTGCTCAATGAGCAGTTCTTC.

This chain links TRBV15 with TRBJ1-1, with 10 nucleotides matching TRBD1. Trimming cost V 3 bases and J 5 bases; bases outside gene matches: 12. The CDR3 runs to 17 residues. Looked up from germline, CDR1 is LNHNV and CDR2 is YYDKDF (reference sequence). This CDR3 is CATSRPLLRDRGTEAFF. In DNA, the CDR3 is TGTGCCACCAGCAGGCCACTTTTAAGGGACAGGGGAACTGAAGCTTTCTTT.

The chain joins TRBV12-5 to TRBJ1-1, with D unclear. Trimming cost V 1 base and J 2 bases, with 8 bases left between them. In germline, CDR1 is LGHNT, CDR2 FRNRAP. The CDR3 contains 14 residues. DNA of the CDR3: TGTGCTAGTGGTTTGGAACAGTCAAACACTGAAGCTTTCTTT. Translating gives CASGLEQSNTEAFF.

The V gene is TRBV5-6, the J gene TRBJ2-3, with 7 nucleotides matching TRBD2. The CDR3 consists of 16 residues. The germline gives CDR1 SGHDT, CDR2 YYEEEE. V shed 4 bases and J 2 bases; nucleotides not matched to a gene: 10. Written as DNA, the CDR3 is TGTGCCAGCAGCGGGGGTGGGAGGGCAGCCACAGATACGCAGTATTTT. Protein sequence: CASSGGGRAATDTQYF.

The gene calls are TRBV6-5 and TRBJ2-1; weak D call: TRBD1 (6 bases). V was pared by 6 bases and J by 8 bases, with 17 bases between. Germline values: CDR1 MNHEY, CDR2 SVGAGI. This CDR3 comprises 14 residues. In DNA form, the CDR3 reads TGTGCCAGCAGCCGCAGGGGCCCCCAAGATGAGCAGTTCTTC. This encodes CASSRRGPQDEQFF.

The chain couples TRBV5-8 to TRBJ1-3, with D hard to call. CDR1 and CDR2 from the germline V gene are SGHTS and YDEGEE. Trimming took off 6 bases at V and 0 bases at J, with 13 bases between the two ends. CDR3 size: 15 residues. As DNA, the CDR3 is TGTGCCAGCACCCGTAGTACCGGCTCTGGAAACACCATATATTTT. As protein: CASTRSTGSGNTIYF. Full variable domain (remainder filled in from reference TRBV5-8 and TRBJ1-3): EAGVTQSPTHLIKTRGQQATLRCSPISGHTSVYWYQQALGLGLQFLLWYDEGEERNRGNFPPRFSGRQFPNYSSELNVNALELEDSALYLCASTRSTGSGNTIYFGEGSWLTVV.

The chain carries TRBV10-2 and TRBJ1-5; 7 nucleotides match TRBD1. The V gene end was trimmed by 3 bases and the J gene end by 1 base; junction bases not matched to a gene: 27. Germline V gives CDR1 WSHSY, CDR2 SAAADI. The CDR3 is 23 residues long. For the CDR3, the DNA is TGCGCCAGCAGTGATCTTACCCGGACAGGACATCTTAAAGAAGGGCGCAGCAATCAGCCCCAGCATTTT. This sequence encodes CASSDLTRTGHLKEGRSNQPQHF.

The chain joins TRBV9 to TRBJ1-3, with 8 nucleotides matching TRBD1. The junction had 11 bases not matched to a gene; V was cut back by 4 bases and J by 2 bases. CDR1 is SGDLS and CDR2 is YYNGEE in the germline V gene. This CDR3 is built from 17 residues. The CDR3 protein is CASSPGTGLTTGNTIYF. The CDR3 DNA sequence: TGTGCCAGCAGCCCCGGGACAGGACTTACCACTGGAAACACCATATATTTT.

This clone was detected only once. The CDR3 sequence is CASNSGQGNEKLFF. CDR3 nucleotides: TGTGCCAGTAACTCGGGACAGGGTAATGAAAAACTGTTTTTT. This sequence joins TRBV19 and TRBJ1-4, with 9 bases lining up with TRBD1. CDR1 and CDR2 (germline): LNHDA, SQIVND (reference sequence). Trimming cost V 7 bases and J 4 bases; bases outside gene matches: 4. The CDR3 is 14 amino acids. The whole variable domain, remainder taken from reference TRBV19 and TRBJ1-4, is DGGITQSPKYLFRKEGQNVTLSCEQNLNHDAMYWYRQDPGQGLRLIYYSQIVNDFQKGDIAEGYSVSREKKESFPLTVTSAQKNPTAFYLCASNSGQGNEKLFFGSGTQLSVL.

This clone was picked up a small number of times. Here the CDR3 reads CASSARQGLNEKLFF. In DNA form, the CDR3 reads TGTGCCAGCAGCGCTCGACAGGGCCTTAATGAAAAACTGTTTTTT. J is TRBJ1-4 and V is TRBV7-9; the match to TRBD1 covers 7 bases. CDR1 and CDR2 from the germline V gene are SEHNR and FQNEAQ (reference sequence). With V trimmed by 5 bases and J by 4 bases, 7 bases remained unmatched. This CDR3 has 15 amino acids.

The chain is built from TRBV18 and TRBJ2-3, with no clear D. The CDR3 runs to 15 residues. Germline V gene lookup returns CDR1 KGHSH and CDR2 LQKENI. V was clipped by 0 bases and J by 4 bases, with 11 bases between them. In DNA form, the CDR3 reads TGTGCCAGCTCACCACCTAATATGGCCCCAGATACGCAGTATTTT. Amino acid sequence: CASSPPNMAPDTQYF.

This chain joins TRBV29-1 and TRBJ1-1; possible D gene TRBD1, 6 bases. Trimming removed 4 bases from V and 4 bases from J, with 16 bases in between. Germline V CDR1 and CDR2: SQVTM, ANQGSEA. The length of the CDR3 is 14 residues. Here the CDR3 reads CSVGEAGVGTEAFF. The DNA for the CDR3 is TGCAGCGTTGGAGAGGCAGGGGTCGGCACTGAAGCTTTCTTT.

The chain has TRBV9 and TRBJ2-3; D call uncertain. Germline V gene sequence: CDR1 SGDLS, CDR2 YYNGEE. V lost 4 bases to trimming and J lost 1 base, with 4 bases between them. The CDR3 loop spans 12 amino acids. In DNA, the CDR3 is TGTGCCAGCAGCCTTCGCACAGATACGCAGTATTTT. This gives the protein CASSLRTDTQYF. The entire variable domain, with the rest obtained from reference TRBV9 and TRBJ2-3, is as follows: DSGVTQTPKHLITATGQRVTLRCSPRSGDLSVYWYQQSLDQGLQFLIQYYNGEERAKGNILERFSAQQFPDLHSELNLSSLELGDSALYFCASSLRTDTQYFGPGTRLTVL.

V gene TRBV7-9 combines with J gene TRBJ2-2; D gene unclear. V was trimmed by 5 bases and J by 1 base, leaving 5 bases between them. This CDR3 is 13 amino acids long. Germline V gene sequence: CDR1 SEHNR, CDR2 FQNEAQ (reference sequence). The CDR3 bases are TGTGCCAGCAGCCGCGGGAACACCGGGGAGCTGTTTTTT. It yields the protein CASSRGNTGELFF. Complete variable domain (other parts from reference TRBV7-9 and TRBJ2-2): DTGVSQNPRHKITKRGQNVTFRCDPISEHNRLYWYRQTLGQGPEFLTYFQNEAQLEKSRLLSDRFSAERPKGSFSTLEIQRTEQGDSAMYLCASSRGNTGELFFGEGSRLTVL.

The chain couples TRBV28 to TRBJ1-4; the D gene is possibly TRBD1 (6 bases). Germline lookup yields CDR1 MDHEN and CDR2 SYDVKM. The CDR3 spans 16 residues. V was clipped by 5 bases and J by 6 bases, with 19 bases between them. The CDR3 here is CASSRLQGRGDEKLFF. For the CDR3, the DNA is TGTGCCAGCAGTCGACTCCAGGGGAGGGGAGATGAAAAACTGTTTTTT.

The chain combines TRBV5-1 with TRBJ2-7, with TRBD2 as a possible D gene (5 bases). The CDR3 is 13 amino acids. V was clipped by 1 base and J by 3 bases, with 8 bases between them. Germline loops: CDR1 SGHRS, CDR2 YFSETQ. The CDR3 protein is CASSLSGDYEQYF. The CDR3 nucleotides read TGCGCCAGCAGCTTGTCCGGGGACTACGAGCAGTACTTC.

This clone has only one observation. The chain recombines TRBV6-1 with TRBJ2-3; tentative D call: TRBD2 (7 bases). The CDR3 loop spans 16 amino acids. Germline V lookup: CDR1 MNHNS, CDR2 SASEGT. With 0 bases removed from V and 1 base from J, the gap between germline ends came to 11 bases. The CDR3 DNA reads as TGTGCCAGCAGTGAAGCGACGGGGGGCGGCACAGATACGCAGTATTTT. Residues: CASSEATGGGTDTQYF.

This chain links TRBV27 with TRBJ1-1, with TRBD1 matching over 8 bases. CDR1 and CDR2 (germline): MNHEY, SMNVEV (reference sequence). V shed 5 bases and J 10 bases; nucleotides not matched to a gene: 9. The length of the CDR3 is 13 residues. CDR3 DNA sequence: TGTGCCAGCAGTGCCACCTGGGACAGGCGAGCTTTCTTT. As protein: CASSATWDRRAFF.

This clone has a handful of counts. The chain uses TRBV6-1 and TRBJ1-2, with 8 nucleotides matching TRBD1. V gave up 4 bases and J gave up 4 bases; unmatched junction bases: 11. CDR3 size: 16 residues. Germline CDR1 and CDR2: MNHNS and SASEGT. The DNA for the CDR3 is TGTGCCAGCAGTGCTGTCATAGGACAGGGAAGCTATGGCTACACCTTC. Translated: CASSAVIGQGSYGYTF.

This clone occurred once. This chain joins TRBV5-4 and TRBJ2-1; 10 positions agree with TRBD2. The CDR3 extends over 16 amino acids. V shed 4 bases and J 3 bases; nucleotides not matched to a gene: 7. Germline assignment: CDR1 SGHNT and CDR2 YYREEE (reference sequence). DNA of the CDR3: TGTGCCAGCAGCCGGCCCGGGACTAGCGACTACAATGAGCAGTTCTTC. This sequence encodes CASSRPGTSDYNEQFF.

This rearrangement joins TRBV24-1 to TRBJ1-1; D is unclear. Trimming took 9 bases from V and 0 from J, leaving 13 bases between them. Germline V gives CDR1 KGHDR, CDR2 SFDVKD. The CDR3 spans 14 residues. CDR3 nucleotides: TGTGCCACCCGGGTCGGCCAGATGAACACTGAAGCTTTCTTT. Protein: CATRVGQMNTEAFF.

The CDR3 DNA follows: TGTGCCAGCAGCTTGTTCCAGGGGCGGGAGACCCAGTACTTC. As protein: CASSLFQGRETQYF. The rearrangement links TRBV7-2 to TRBJ2-5, with a tentative D call TRBD1 (6 bases). CDR3 length: 14 amino acids. Germline V gene data show CDR1 as SGHTA and CDR2 as FQGNSA. V lost 3 bases to trimming and J lost 5 bases, with 13 bases between them.

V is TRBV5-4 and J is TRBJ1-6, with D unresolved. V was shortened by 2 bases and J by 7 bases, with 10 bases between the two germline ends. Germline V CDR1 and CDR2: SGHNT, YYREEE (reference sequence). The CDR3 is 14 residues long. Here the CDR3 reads CASSFGPGNSPLHF. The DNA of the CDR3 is TGTGCCAGCAGCTTCGGACCGGGGAATTCACCCCTCCACTTT.

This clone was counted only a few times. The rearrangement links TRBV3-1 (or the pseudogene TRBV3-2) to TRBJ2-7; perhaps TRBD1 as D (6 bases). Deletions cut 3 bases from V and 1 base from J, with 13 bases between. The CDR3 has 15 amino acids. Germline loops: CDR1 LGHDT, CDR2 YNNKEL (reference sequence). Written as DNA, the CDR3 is TGTGCCAGCAGCCAGGGGGCTAGGTCTTCCTACGAGCAGTACTTC. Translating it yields CASSQGARSSYEQYF.

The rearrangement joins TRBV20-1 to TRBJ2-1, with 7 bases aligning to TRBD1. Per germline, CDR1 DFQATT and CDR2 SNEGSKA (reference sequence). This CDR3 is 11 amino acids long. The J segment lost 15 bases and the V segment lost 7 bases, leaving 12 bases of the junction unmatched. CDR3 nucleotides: TGCAGTGTAGGGGGACAGACGATCCGGTTCTTC. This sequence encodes CSVGGQTIRFF.